This T cell receptor beta chain was recovered during a study of blood T cell repertoires in COVID-19 (TCRdb year 2020). For context, the study as a whole: Collaborator samples came from the United States, Italy and Spain and covered acute and convalescent phases of COVID-19. Samples came from the ongoing ImmuneRACE study (first 160 participants) plus 1,254 subjects from 6 global collaborators. Deeply sampled blood TCRbeta repertoires from subjects exposed to, actively infected with, or recovered from COVID-19 were included in the dataset. The material from the prospective study consisted of cDNA or gDNA derived from T cells, B-cell-depleted T cells, or PBMCs. The repertoires were released in a freely available public database meant as a resource for research on the immune response to SARS-CoV-2. Where available, HLA class I and class II types were obtained from metadata supplied by the sample provider rather than from assay-based typing. Sample metadata almost always included a de-identified subject ID, COVID-19 status, age in years and sex.

A second Seattle source provided samples from volunteer blood donors who had recovered from COVID-19. Whole blood was collected in K2EDTA tubes by collaborating institutions according to the institutions' own protocols. For TCRbeta analysis, collaborator samples were shipped as frozen whole blood, as isolated PBMCs, or as DNA extracted from either sample type. The full study reports these points: Clinical and demographic metadata were provided uncurated, with the amount varying by source and participant.

Points on this clone: The target of this receptor is not known. Base qualities are missing; no much larger clone stands one base away.

V was cut back by 5 bases and J by 2 bases, leaving a gap of 20 bases between them. The CDR3 runs 17 amino acids, cysteine and phenylalanine included. This entry keeps only the CDR3 DNA: 51 bases, framed from base 1. As encoded in the germline V gene, CDR1 is MNHEY while CDR2 is SVGEGT. TCRbeta CDR3 regions were amplified from genomic DNA using the immunoSEQ Assay, a bias-controlled multiplex PCR. Processing in the source paper ran as follows. Nucleated cell counts per sample were estimated from amplification of reference gene primers within the assay. Sequence reads were collapsed and filtered to measure the absolute abundance of every unique TCRbeta CDR3 rearrangement. For each sample, productive Simpson clonality was calculated as the square root of Simpson's diversity index over productive rearrangements. Not all clones reach the TCRdb copy of this immuneACCESS table, which keeps in-frame sequences only. Checked studies attribute under half of the gap to unresolved V genes and leave the rest unexplained. That table furnishes V, J and clone size, whereas the DNA furnished D and trimming. Present in this sample are about 280,000 clones, approximately 86% of which were seen just once. The ten top clones hold about 1.9% of the sample.

The source material was peripheral blood. This TCR came from a woman in her twenties or thirties who had recovered from COVID-19. The rearranged segments are TRBV6-2 or TRBV6-3 and TRBJ2-3; 6 matching bases give a weak D call of TRBD2. CDR3 reads: CASSRGSSSGYTDTQYF. The sequence in DNA is TGTGCCAGCAGTAGGGGCTCATCCAGCGGGTACACAGATACGCAGTATTTT.